These 24 T cell receptor beta chains share one sample of origin, sequenced in a study of T cells in localized non-small cell lung cancer (dated by TCRdb to 2018 to 2021). Libraries were built with the immunoSEQ multiplex PCR assay. TCRdb mirrors the immuneACCESS table, restricted to in-frame sequences. Some clones are absent from its copies; in checked studies, under half trace to an unresolved V gene, and the reason for the others is unknown. Across this sample there are 2,500 to 3,000 clones, with under 25% seen only once. 24% of the sample comes from the top ten. The specimen comprised lung tumor tissue, sampled before any cancer treatment. The receptors stem from an older male donor with stage II squamous cell lung carcinoma.

The chain links TRBV13 to TRBJ2-1; 10 nucleotides agree with TRBD1. The CDR3 contains 16 residues. The ends lost 5 bases at V and 1 base at J; junction bases unmatched: 5. Germline V gene sequence: CDR1 PRHDT, CDR2 FYEKMQ (reference sequence). CDR3 coding DNA: TGTGCCAGCAGCACTCGGGACAGGGGTTCCTACAATGAGCAGTTCTTC. This sequence encodes CASSTRDRGSYNEQFF.

By sample share, this clone is medium-sized. The chain has TRBV30 and TRBJ2-7, with D possibly being TRBD1 or TRBD2 (5 bases each). V was trimmed by 0 bases and J by 3 bases, leaving 9 bases between them. Germline assignment: CDR1 GTSNPN and CDR2 SVGIG (reference sequence). CDR3 length: 13 amino acids. For the CDR3, the DNA is TGTGCCTGGAGTGTCGGGGCTGTCTACGAGCAGTACTTC. It encodes CAWSVGAVYEQYF.

The V call is TRBV30, the J call TRBJ1-3; D might be TRBD1 (5 bases). The CDR3 has 12 amino acids. Germline-derived CDR1 and CDR2 are GTSNPN and SVGIG (reference sequence). The ends were cut back, 4 bases at V and 4 bases at J, with 8 bases in the middle. CDR3 sequence (DNA): TGTGCCTGGAAGGGGATCGGAAACACCATATATTTT. Protein product: CAWKGIGNTIYF.

The genes are TRBV19 and TRBJ1-4; D possibly corresponds to TRBD1 (5 bases). From germline, CDR1 is LNHDA and CDR2 SQIVND (reference sequence). This CDR3 region has 15 residues. V lost 6 bases, J lost 1 base, and 12 bases lay in between. The CDR3 bases are TGTGCCAGTAGCCTACAGGCAGGAACTAATGAAAAACTGTTTTTT. Translated: CASSLQAGTNEKLFF.

The chain is built from TRBV19 and TRBJ1-3; D is unresolved. V dropped 5 bases and J dropped 0 bases, with 11 bases sitting between them. The germline CDR1 and CDR2 sequences are LNHDA and SQIVND (reference sequence). This CDR3 has 15 amino acids. This CDR3 is CASSYGRSSGNTIYF. The CDR3 DNA sequence: TGTGCCAGTAGTTACGGCAGAAGCTCTGGAAACACCATATATTTT.

This clone was found a few times. The CDR3 loop is CASRNRGSGNTIYF. CDR3 coding DNA: TGTGCCAGTAGGAACAGGGGCTCTGGAAACACCATATATTTT. The chain recombines TRBV19 with TRBJ1-3, with 7 bases that match TRBD1. J was trimmed by 0 bases and V by 6 bases; bases with no gene match: 2. CDR1 is LNHDA and CDR2 is SQIVND in the germline V gene (reference sequence). The CDR3 is 14 amino acids.

CDR3 residues: CASSEGGTGVYEQYF. The CDR3 nucleotides read TGTGCCAGCAGTGAAGGTGGGACAGGAGTCTACGAGCAGTACTTC. The genes are TRBV6-1 and TRBJ2-7; the match to TRBD1 covers 8 bases. The CDR3 totals 15 residues. Losses at the gene ends were 1 base for V and 3 bases for J; bases not matched to a gene: 5. CDR1 is MNHNS, CDR2 SASEGT, per germline.

This clone was detected a few times. The V and J genes are TRBV11-3 and TRBJ1-3; D perhaps matches TRBD1 (6 bases). CDR1 SGHNT and CDR2 YENEEA come from the germline V gene. The V end was cut by 2 bases, the J end by 1 base, with 18 bases between. The CDR3 is 18 residues long. The CDR3 DNA is TGTGCCAGCAGCTTATTGGGCATGGGAGGGGGATCTGGAAACACCATATATTTT. It translates to CASSLLGMGGGSGNTIYF.

The V call is TRBV28, the J call TRBJ1-6; the D is unclear. Germline V lookup: CDR1 MDHEN, CDR2 SYDVKM. CDR3 length equals 18 residues. Trimming pared 3 bases from V and 0 bases from J, leaving 15 bases between. The DNA of the CDR3 is TGTGCCAGCAGTTTCCCTCCAGGCCAGAGCTCCTATAATTCACCCCTCCACTTT. It encodes CASSFPPGQSSYNSPLHF.

By share, this clone ranks as medium-sized. This chain links TRBV11-3 with TRBJ1-1, with 9 bases lining up with TRBD1. The CDR3 extends over 14 amino acids. CDR1 is SGHNT, CDR2 YENEEA, per germline. J gave up 5 bases and V 5 bases, and 6 bases lay outside the gene matches. The CDR3 bases are TGTGCCAGCAGCCCTACGACAGGGGGAACTGAAGCTTTCTTT. Amino acids: CASSPTTGGTEAFF.

This clone was seen ten or more times. The chain has TRBV11-3 and TRBJ2-5; D remains unclear. V was shortened by 5 bases and J by 5 bases, with 15 bases between the two germline ends. This CDR3 has 14 residues. Looked up from germline, CDR1 is SGHNT and CDR2 is YENEEA. The CDR3 loop reads CASSQGSQVETQYF. CDR3 in DNA: TGTGCCAGCAGCCAAGGATCGCAGGTTGAGACCCAGTACTTC.

This chain connects TRBV11-3 to TRBJ1-2, with a weak D call TRBD1 (5 bases). Trimming removed 5 bases at V and 4 bases at J, with 17 bases between. Germline loops: CDR1 SGHNT, CDR2 YENEEA. This CDR3 is built from 15 residues. The chain's CDR3 is CASSPRVKDGYGYTF. CDR3 bases: TGTGCCAGCAGCCCCAGGGTAAAGGACGGCTATGGCTACACCTTC.

The chain combines TRBV11-3 with TRBJ2-1; D unresolved. The CDR3 runs 14 residues. Germline-derived CDR1 and CDR2 are SGHNT and YENEEA. V dropped 2 bases and J dropped 7 bases, with 12 bases sitting between them. CDR3 sequence reads: CASSLNNKQNEQFF. The CDR3 nucleotides are TGTGCCAGCAGCTTAAACAATAAGCAGAATGAGCAGTTCTTC.

The V call is TRBV11-3, the J call TRBJ2-4; D possibly corresponds to TRBD2 (5 bases). This CDR3 has 14 amino acids. The V and J ends lost 3 bases and 2 bases respectively, with 8 bases between them. Germline CDR1 reads SGHNT; CDR2 reads YENEEA. The CDR3 here is CASSLYGTKNIQYF. CDR3 in DNA: TGTGCCAGCAGCTTGTACGGGACCAAAAACATTCAGTACTTC.

The V and J genes are TRBV28 and TRBJ2-7; either TRBD1 or TRBD2 may fit D (5 bases each). The CDR3 length is 13 residues. Germline V gene data show CDR1 as MDHEN and CDR2 as SYDVKM. Trimming removed 10 bases at V and 7 bases at J, with 20 bases between. Here the CDR3 reads CAIGTALPDEQYF. CDR3 coding DNA: TGTGCCATCGGGACGGCCCTCCCGGATGAGCAGTACTTC.

The CDR3 sequence is CASRTDSYGYTF. The CDR3 nucleotides read TGCGCCAGCAGAACGGACAGCTATGGCTACACCTTC. The chain carries TRBV10-2 and TRBJ1-2, with D possibly matching TRBD1 (6 bases). In germline, CDR1 is WSHSY, CDR2 SAAADI. The CDR3 is made up of 12 amino acids. The V end was cut by 6 bases, the J end by 4 bases, with 9 bases between.

At least ten counts were recorded for this clone. A read error may account for a junction end that differs from germline. The rearrangement links TRBV6-8 to TRBJ1-2; 12 bases agree with TRBD1. The CDR3 has 15 amino acids. Looked up from germline, CDR1 is MNHGY and CDR2 is SAAAGT. The CDR3 here is CASSHSGTGGLGYTF. CDR3 in DNA: TGTGCCAGCAGTCACTCCGGGACAGGGGGCCTTGGCTACACCTTC.

Here the CDR3 reads CASSPSPSAPDTQYF. The CDR3 DNA follows: TGTGCCAGCTCACCATCACCTAGCGCCCCAGATACGCAGTATTTT. The rearrangement uses TRBV18 and TRBJ2-3; tentative D call: TRBD2 (6 bases). The germline V and J ends were trimmed by 2 bases and 4 bases, with 13 bases remaining between them. Germline assignment: CDR1 KGHSH and CDR2 LQKENI. CDR3 length: 15 amino acids.

This chain links TRBV6-8 with TRBJ2-5, with D maybe TRBD1 (5 bases). The CDR3 sequence is 12 residues long. Trimming cost V 5 bases and J 4 bases, with 8 bases left between them. Germline-derived CDR1 and CDR2 are MNHGY and SAAAGT. The CDR3 bases are TGTGCCAGCAGTGGACAAGGAGAGACCCAGTACTTC. This encodes CASSGQGETQYF.

The chain employs TRBV6-8 and TRBJ2-5; D gene unclear. The germline V and J ends were trimmed by 0 bases and 2 bases, with 13 bases remaining between them. Germline values: CDR1 MNHGY, CDR2 SAAAGT. This CDR3 region has 16 residues. The DNA of the CDR3 is TGTGCCAGCAGTTACTCGTTCACCGCTAGTCAAGAGACCCAGTACTTC. Translating gives CASSYSFTASQETQYF.

V is TRBV11-3 and J is TRBJ2-7; 10 nucleotides agree with TRBD1. Germline assignment: CDR1 SGHNT and CDR2 YENEEA. The J segment lost 3 bases and the V segment lost 4 bases, leaving 12 bases of the junction unmatched. This CDR3 comprises 17 residues. In DNA, the CDR3 is TGTGCCAGCAGCTCCTCTCCGGGACAGGGGAGCCACTACGAGCAGTACTTC. Translating it yields CASSSSPGQGSHYEQYF.

In its sample, this clone was seen a few times. The rearrangement joins TRBV6-8 to TRBJ2-5, with 9 bases that match TRBD1. The trim removed 6 bases at V and 4 bases at J, leaving 9 bases unmatched. CDR1 and CDR2 from the germline V gene are MNHGY and SAAAGT. The CDR3 has 15 residues. This chain's CDR3 is CASSTGTGWSETQYF. DNA for the CDR3: TGTGCCAGCAGCACCGGGACAGGGTGGTCAGAGACCCAGTACTTC.

This clone came up once. The chain is built from TRBV29-1 and TRBJ1-2, with D possibly TRBD1 on 6 matching bases. Looked up from germline, CDR1 is SQVTM and CDR2 is ANQGSEA. The length of the CDR3 is 12 residues. Trimming removed 7 bases at V and 7 bases at J, with 16 bases between. The CDR3 protein is CSGFTGYGGYTF. CDR3 coding DNA: TGCAGCGGCTTCACAGGGTACGGTGGCTACACCTTC.

By share of the sample, this clone is medium-sized. The chain is built from TRBV14 and TRBJ2-6, with D maybe TRBD2 (6 bases). Germline loops: CDR1 SGHDN, CDR2 FVKESK. Trimming removed 4 bases from V and 12 bases from J, with 10 bases in between. This CDR3 contains 12 residues. In DNA form, the CDR3 reads TGTGCCAGCAGCCCGGGACTTTCCGTCCTGACTTTC. It is translated as CASSPGLSVLTF.